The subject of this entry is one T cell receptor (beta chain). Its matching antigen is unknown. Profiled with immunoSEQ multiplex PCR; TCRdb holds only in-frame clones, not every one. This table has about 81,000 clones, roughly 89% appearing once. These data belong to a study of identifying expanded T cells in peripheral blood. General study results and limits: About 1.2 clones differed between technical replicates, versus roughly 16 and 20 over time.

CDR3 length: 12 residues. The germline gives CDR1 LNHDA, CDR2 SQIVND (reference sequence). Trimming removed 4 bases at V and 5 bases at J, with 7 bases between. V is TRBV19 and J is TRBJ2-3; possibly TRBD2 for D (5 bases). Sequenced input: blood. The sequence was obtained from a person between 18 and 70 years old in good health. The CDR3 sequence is CASSRLQDTQYF. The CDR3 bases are TGTGCCAGTAGTAGACTACAAGATACGCAGTATTTT.